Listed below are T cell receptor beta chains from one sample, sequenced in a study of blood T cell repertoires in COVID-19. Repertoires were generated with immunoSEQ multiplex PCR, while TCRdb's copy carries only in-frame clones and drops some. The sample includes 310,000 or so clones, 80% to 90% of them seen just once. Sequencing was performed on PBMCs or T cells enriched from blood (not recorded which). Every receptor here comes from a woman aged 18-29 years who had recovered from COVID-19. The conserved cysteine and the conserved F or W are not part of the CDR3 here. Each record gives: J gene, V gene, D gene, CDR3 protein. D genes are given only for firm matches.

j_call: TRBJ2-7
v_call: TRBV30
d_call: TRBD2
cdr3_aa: AWSKAGGPYEQY

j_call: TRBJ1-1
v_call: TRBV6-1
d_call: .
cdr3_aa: ASSEVGDTEAF

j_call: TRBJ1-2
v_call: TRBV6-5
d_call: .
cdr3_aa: ASFQGDGYT

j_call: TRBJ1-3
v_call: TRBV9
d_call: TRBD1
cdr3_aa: ASSETGVAGNTIY

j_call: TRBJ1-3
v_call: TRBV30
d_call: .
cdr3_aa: AWSPTGSGNTIY

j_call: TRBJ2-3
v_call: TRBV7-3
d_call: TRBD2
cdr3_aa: ASSLPSHGRGASTDTQY

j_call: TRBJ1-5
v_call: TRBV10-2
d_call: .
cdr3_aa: ASSEYVNQPQH

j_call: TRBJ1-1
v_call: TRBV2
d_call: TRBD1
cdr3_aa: ASRGQPNTEAF

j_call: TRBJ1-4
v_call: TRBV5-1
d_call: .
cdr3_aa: ASSLWAGNEKLF

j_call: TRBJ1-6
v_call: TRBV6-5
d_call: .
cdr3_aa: ASSYRQGSNSPLH

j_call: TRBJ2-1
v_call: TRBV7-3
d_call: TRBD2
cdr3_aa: ASSPNPAGGSYNEQF

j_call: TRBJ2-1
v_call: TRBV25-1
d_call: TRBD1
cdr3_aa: ANPGQGYNEQF

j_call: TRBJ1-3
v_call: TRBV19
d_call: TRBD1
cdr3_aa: ASSTLGTAGNTIY

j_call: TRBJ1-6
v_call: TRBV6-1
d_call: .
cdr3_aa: ASSEKVGLGGSPLH

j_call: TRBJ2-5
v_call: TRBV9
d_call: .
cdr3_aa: ASSVPGYQETQY

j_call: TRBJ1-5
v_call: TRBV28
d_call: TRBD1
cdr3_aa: ASSSRTGPNQPQH

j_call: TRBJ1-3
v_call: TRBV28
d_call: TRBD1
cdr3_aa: ASSLWDRGSGNTIY

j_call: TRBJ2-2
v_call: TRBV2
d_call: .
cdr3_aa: ASSEEPLRRNSGPNTGELF

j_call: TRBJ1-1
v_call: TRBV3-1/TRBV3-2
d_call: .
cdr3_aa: ASRRRRGNTEAF

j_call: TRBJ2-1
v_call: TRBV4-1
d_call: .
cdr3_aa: ASSRDQGNNEQF

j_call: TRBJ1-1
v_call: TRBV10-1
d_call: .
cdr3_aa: ASSTGGTEAF

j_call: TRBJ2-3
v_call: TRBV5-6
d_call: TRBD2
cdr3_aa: ASSLLGLAARTDTQY

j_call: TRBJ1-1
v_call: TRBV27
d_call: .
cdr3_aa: ASRAAGVNTEAF

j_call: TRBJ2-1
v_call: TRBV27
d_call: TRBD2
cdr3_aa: ASRLYAGGANEQF

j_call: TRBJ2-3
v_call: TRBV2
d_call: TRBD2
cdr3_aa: ASSNTGLAGDTDTQY

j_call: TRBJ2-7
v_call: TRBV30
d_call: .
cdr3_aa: AWSSTGYEQY

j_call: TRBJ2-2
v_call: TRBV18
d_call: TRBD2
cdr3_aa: ASSPMDGRTPGELF